This TCR beta chain was sequenced for a study of T cell responses to AZD1222 COVID-19 vaccine. The study, taken as a whole, reports: Of spike-specific TCRs, nearly half reportedly target regions left unmutated in variants. There were vaccine-associated CD4 TCRs across spike, dominant at 160-218 and 743-854.

Profiling relied on immunoSEQ multiplex PCR, and the TCRdb table lists in-frame clones only, not all of them. The sample holds 95,000 to 130,000 clones, over 75% seen once. Regarding this clone: The antigen is unknown.

The CDR3 loop spans 15 amino acids. Germline CDR1 is SNHLY and CDR2 is FYNNEI. Trimming removed 8 bases from V and 8 bases from J; junction bases left unmatched: 17. The sequence derives from an adult in good health. The chain recombines TRBV2 with TRBJ1-2; TRBD1 matches at 7 bases. The sample here was peripheral blood, taken on day 0 of AZD1222 vaccination. CDR3 bases: TGTGCCAGCCTAGAAGGGGGCCCCCCTCCTAAGGGCTACACCTTC. Protein: CASLEGGPPPKGYTF. The full variable domain, with the rest looked up from reference TRBV2 and TRBJ1-2, is EPEVTQTPSHQVTQMGQEVILRCVPISNHLYFYWYRQILGQKVEFLVSFYNNEISEKSEIFDDQFSVERPDGSNFTLKIRSTKLEDSAMYFCASLEGGPPPKGYTFGSGTRLTVV.